Each of the 21 T cell receptor beta chains below was sequenced from the same sample in a study of blood T cells in healthy people across ages. Alongside a J-beta primer mix, a sample-barcoded 5' primer served in a second PCR lasting about 6 to 11 cycles. Each CDR3 protein gets one entry after TCRdb re-called the 5' RACE reads with MiXCR. The profile shows approximately 1.5 million distinct CDR3 sequences, about 31% of them singletons. The sequenced sample consisted of blood. The source is a woman between 25 and 40 years old in good health.

With regard to this clonotype: Relative to the germline gene, one junction end is altered; a read error may explain this. This chain connects TRBV3-1 to TRBJ1-5; D is unclear. From germline, CDR1 is LGHDT and CDR2 YNNKEL (reference sequence). The CDR3 totals 13 residues. CDR3 residues: CANSPRLNQPQHF. The CDR3 nucleotides read TGTGCCAACAGCCCCAGGTTAAATCAGCCCCAGCATTTT.

Comment on this clonotype: Germline is not matched at one junction end, which may reflect a read error. As DNA, the CDR3 is TGCAGCGTTGGGGACTATACCTACAATGAGCGGTTCTTC. It codes for CSVGDYTYNERFF. The V gene is TRBV29-1, the J gene TRBJ2-1; 7 positions match TRBD2. The CDR3 is 13 residues long. CDR1 SQVTM and CDR2 ANQGSEA come from the germline V gene.

This clonotype was detected ten times or more. The rearrangement uses TRBV29-1 and TRBJ2-3, with D perhaps matching TRBD1 or TRBD2 (5 bases each). V dropped 7 bases and J dropped 3 bases, with 8 bases sitting between them. The CDR3 sequence is 11 residues long. Germline CDR1 and CDR2: SQVTM and ANQGSEA. CDR3 sequence: CSGDRTDTQYF. For the CDR3, the DNA is TGCAGCGGGGACCGTACAGATACGCAGTATTTT.

This chain joins TRBV5-6 and TRBJ1-5; D is unresolved. The CDR3 covers 16 residues. Germline V gene lookup returns CDR1 SGHDT and CDR2 YYEEEE. V lost 1 base to trimming and J lost 0 bases, with 11 bases between them. The CDR3 protein is CASSLFTVDSNQPQHF. The CDR3 bases are TGTGCCAGCAGCTTGTTTACAGTGGATAGCAATCAGCCCCAGCATTTT.

The rearrangement links TRBV27 to TRBJ1-1; weak D call: TRBD1 (5 bases). Germline-derived CDR1 and CDR2 are MNHEY and SMNVEV (reference sequence). Trimming stripped 6 bases from V and 0 bases from J, with 20 bases between. There are 17 residues in the CDR3. The CDR3 reads CASRSNTPGLMNTEAFF. The CDR3 DNA follows: TGTGCCAGCAGATCGAACACTCCGGGACTAATGAACACTGAAGCTTTCTTT.

In its sample, this clonotype was seen many times. The chain uses TRBV12-3 or TRBV12-4 and TRBJ2-1; D perhaps matches TRBD2 (6 bases). The length of the CDR3 is 15 residues. The ends were cut back, 8 bases at V and 4 bases at J, with 18 bases in the middle. The CDR3 loop reads CASGSTGERYNEQFF. In DNA, the CDR3 is TGTGCCAGCGGGTCGACGGGAGAGCGGTACAATGAGCAGTTCTTC.

In this sample, this clonotype turned up a few times. The chain couples TRBV5-5 to TRBJ2-5, with no clear D. The ends were cut back, 0 bases at V and 13 bases at J, with 13 bases in the middle. Germline V gene data show CDR1 as SGHKS and CDR2 as YYEKEE (reference sequence). The CDR3 covers 12 residues. For the CDR3, the DNA is TGTGCCAGCAGCTTGGACACCCAGGCCGTGTACTTC. Its protein product is CASSLDTQAVYF.

The chain uses TRBV5-1 and TRBJ2-3, with no clear D. The V gene lost 4 bases and the J gene lost 4 bases, with 10 bases spanning the gap. Germline loops: CDR1 SGHRS, CDR2 YFSETQ. The CDR3 is made up of 13 amino acids. CDR3 sequence reads: CASSHSFADTQYF. The CDR3 DNA is TGCGCCAGCAGCCATAGTTTCGCAGATACGCAGTATTTT.

This clonotype has only a few counts. This rearrangement joins TRBV6-5 to TRBJ2-3, with D tentatively TRBD2 (7 bases). The V end was cut by 0 bases, the J end by 5 bases, with 15 bases between. Germline V gene data show CDR1 as MNHEY and CDR2 as SVGAGI. The CDR3 runs 16 residues. Here the CDR3 reads CASSYSSGGPGDTQYF. The CDR3, as DNA: TGTGCCAGCAGTTACTCGTCGGGGGGCCCCGGAGATACGCAGTATTTT.

This clonotype was found a few times. A read error may account for a junction end that differs from germline. The V and J genes are TRBV4-1 and TRBJ2-1, with D perhaps matching TRBD2 (6 bases). CDR3 length: 17 residues. Germline CDR1 reads MGHRA; CDR2 reads YSYEKL. The chain's CDR3 is CASSHSPVGDSYNERFF. CDR3 in DNA: TGCGCCAGCAGCCACTCCCCGGTGGGGGACTCCTACAATGAGCGGTTCTTC.

The chain is built from TRBV4-1 and TRBJ2-7; perhaps TRBD2 as D (5 bases). Germline V gives CDR1 MGHRA, CDR2 YSYEKL. The V end was cut by 1 base, the J end by 7 bases, with 20 bases between. CDR3 length: 16 amino acids. The CDR3 region is CASSQVATQATREQYF. In DNA form, the CDR3 reads TGCGCCAGCAGCCAAGTAGCCACCCAGGCTACTAGAGAGCAGTACTTC.

The CDR3 loop is CASSLGRSGDNEQFF. DNA of the CDR3: TGTGCCAGCAGCTTAGGTCGTAGCGGGGACAATGAGCAGTTCTTC. The V and J genes are TRBV7-9 and TRBJ2-1; TRBD2 matches 8 bases. Trimming took 1 base from V and 5 from J; bases not matched to a gene: 4. The CDR3 is 15 residues long. Germline V gives CDR1 SEHNR, CDR2 FQNEAQ (reference sequence).

This clonotype was seen just once. V gene TRBV14 combines with J gene TRBJ1-2, with 7 bases identical to TRBD1. There are 15 residues in the CDR3. The junction had 8 bases not matched to a gene; V was cut back by 4 bases and J by 3 bases. Germline CDR1 reads SGHDN; CDR2 reads FVKESK. CDR3 residues: CASSPPGTVYYGYTF. CDR3 nucleotides: TGTGCCAGCAGCCCACCCGGGACAGTTTACTATGGCTACACCTTC. The entire variable domain, with the rest obtained from reference TRBV14 and TRBJ1-2, is as follows: EAGVTQFPSHSVIEKGQTVTLRCDPISGHDNLYWYRRVMGKEIKFLLHFVKESKQDESGMPNNRFLAERTGGTYSTLKVQPAELEDSGVYFCASSPPGTVYYGYTFGSGTRLTVV.

This clonotype was observed a handful of times. This chain connects TRBV5-1 to TRBJ2-1; 7 bases fit TRBD2. CDR1 SGHRS and CDR2 YFSETQ come from the germline V gene. There are 15 residues in the CDR3. The V and J ends lost 4 bases and 0 bases, in that order; junction bases with no gene match: 4. The CDR3: CASSRDYSSYNEQFF. The CDR3 nucleotides are TGCGCCAGCAGCCGGGACTACAGCTCCTACAATGAGCAGTTCTTC. The whole variable domain, filled in from reference TRBV5-1 and TRBJ2-1, reads KAGVTQTPRYLIKTRGQQVTLSCSPISGHRSVSWYQQTPGQGLQFLFEYFSETQRNKGNFPGRFSGRQFSNSRSEMNVSTLELGDSALYLCASSRDYSSYNEQFFGPGTRLTVL.

As to this clonotype: A much bigger clone sits one base away, suggesting this may be a read error. The chain recombines TRBV29-1 with TRBJ2-7; perhaps TRBD2 as D (6 bases). The germline gives CDR1 SQVTM, CDR2 ANQGSEA. This CDR3 spans 14 amino acids. V was shortened by 5 bases and J by 3 bases, with 17 bases between the two germline ends. This chain's CDR3 is CSVPASESHYEQYF. The CDR3 DNA reads TGCAGCGTTCCGGCTAGCGAGAGTCACTACGAGCAGTACTTC.

The rearrangement links TRBV7-6 to TRBJ2-1; TRBD2 agrees at 13 bases. Germline trimming cut 3 bases from V and 3 bases from J; bases unmatched to any gene: 5. The CDR3 runs to 17 residues. In germline, CDR1 is SGHVS, CDR2 FNYEAQ. The CDR3 spells CASSLPGLAGRYNEQFF. The CDR3 nucleotides read TGTGCCAGCAGCTTGCCGGGACTAGCGGGGCGCTACAATGAGCAGTTCTTC.

The rearrangement joins TRBV7-9 to TRBJ1-2; D is unclear. CDR3 length: 14 residues. Germline V gene sequence: CDR1 SEHNR, CDR2 FQNEAQ (reference sequence). Trimming stripped 5 bases from V and 9 bases from J, with 19 bases between. The CDR3 protein is CASSPPGTRNSYTF. CDR3 bases: TGTGCCAGCAGCCCCCCGGGCACCAGAAATAGCTACACCTTC.

This clonotype occurred a few times. The chain combines TRBV6-2 or TRBV6-3 with TRBJ2-1, with TRBD2 identical over 8 bases. J gave up 0 bases and V 6 bases, and 4 bases lay outside the gene matches. The CDR3 is 15 amino acids. CDR1 and CDR2 from the germline V gene are MNHEY and SVGEGT. The CDR3, as DNA: TGTGCCAGCAGCCCGACTAGCGTCTCCTACAATGAGCAGTTCTTC. Protein product: CASSPTSVSYNEQFF.

This clonotype has a handful of counts. This rearrangement joins TRBV28 to TRBJ1-5, with 8 bases identical to TRBD1. With 6 bases clipped from V and 2 bases from J, the junction kept 6 bases outside the gene matches. Germline V gene data show CDR1 as MDHEN and CDR2 as SYDVKM. This CDR3 has 15 residues. CDR3 in DNA: TGTGCCAGCAGATCCGGACAGGGTGGCAATCAGCCCCAGCATTTT. This sequence encodes CASRSGQGGNQPQHF.

This clonotype turned up a few times. The rearrangement links TRBV20-1 to TRBJ1-2, with 7 positions matching TRBD1. CDR1 DFQATT and CDR2 SNEGSKA come from the germline V gene (reference sequence). The CDR3 runs to 14 residues. Unmatched junction bases numbered 10, after V lost 6 bases and J lost 3 bases. The CDR3 coding sequence is TGCAGTGCCACAGGACAGGAGGGGGACTATGGCTACACCTTC. Its protein is CSATGQEGDYGYTF.

The CDR3 loop is CATSSALGYNEQFF. Here the CDR3 DNA reads TGTGCCACCAGCTCGGCCCTAGGGTACAATGAGCAGTTCTTC. J is TRBJ2-1 and V is TRBV15; D gene unclear. CDR1 and CDR2 from the germline V gene are LNHNV and YYDKDF (reference sequence). There are 14 residues in the CDR3. V dropped 5 bases and J dropped 4 bases, with 12 bases sitting between them.